The subject of this entry is one T cell receptor beta chain. No antigen is known for it. Within one base of it there is no much larger clone, and no base qualities were kept. The immunoSEQ Assay, which relies on bias-controlled multiplex PCR amplification of genomic DNA, was used to profile TCRbeta CDR3 regions. Per the authors' processing: The absolute abundance of each unique TCRbeta CDR3 region was quantified after sequences were collapsed and filtered. Differential abundance was assessed using a binomial (Fisher-equivalent) model and a beta-binomial model in which time-dependent variance fitted from healthy donors was added. Any clone with fewer than 5 combined templates was excluded, and a clone was called differentially abundant if its Benjamini-Hochberg FDR was below 0.01. In the beta-binomial model, variance was expressed as a function of the total template count across the two samples, in the form v = (b*log(k)+a)^2. The immuneACCESS repertoire file appears here via TCRdb, limited to in-frame rearrangements. These files lack a portion of the clones; in checked studies, under half of the deficit traces to unresolved V genes, and the cause of the others is not known. Clone size and the V and J calls come from that table; the DNA yielded D and trimming. Within this sample are approximately 57,000 clones, with around nine tenths of them counted one time only. The ten largest account for roughly 3.5% of the sample.

No immune events such as infections were documented for the healthy donors during the collection period. Blood repertoires from healthy donors were used as a training cohort for calibrating time-dependent variance in a beta-binomial model of differential abundance of T-cell clones. There were around 10 healthy donors in the training cohort, of whom 3 were female and 7 were male. On average the donors were around 44 years old, and their ages spanned roughly 29 to 70 years. Obtained from a commercial supplier, whole blood was collected from each healthy donor at three time points set about 2 weeks apart. Genomic DNA was extracted from unsorted whole blood for immunosequencing. Per the germline V gene (reference sequence), LNHDA is the CDR1 and SQIVND is the CDR2. Its CDR3 holds 14 amino acids, cysteine through phenylalanine. Only CDR3 DNA remains: 42 bases, in frame from the first base. At the junction V is shortened by 7 bases and J by 0 bases, with 10 bases in between.

The sample comes from a study of identifying expanded T cells in peripheral blood (dated by TCRdb to between 2018 and 2020). About the investigation overall: Four technical replicates, made by sequencing separate aliquots from the same pool of genomic DNA, were compared pairwise.

Results the study describes overall, beyond this receptor: Across all healthy-donor time intervals, the beta-binomial model significantly lowered both the number of clones called differentially abundant and the false-positive rate. In all healthy donors, the variance in clone template counts between samples taken two weeks apart rose significantly as total template count increased. The binomial model flagged 0.9 to 1.5 differentially abundant clones between technical replicates but 15 to 17 over around two weeks and about 19 over about four weeks. The authors expected that biological variance in healthy repertoires might rise further over much longer intervals, such as months to years.

Recombination linked TRBV19 to TRBJ1-5, with no confidently assigned D gene. What was sequenced was blood. The receptor was derived from a person between 18 and 75 years old in good health. CDR3 reads: CASTRGSSNQPQHF. The nucleotides read TGTGCCAGTACCCGAGGGAGTAGCAATCAGCCCCAGCATTTT.